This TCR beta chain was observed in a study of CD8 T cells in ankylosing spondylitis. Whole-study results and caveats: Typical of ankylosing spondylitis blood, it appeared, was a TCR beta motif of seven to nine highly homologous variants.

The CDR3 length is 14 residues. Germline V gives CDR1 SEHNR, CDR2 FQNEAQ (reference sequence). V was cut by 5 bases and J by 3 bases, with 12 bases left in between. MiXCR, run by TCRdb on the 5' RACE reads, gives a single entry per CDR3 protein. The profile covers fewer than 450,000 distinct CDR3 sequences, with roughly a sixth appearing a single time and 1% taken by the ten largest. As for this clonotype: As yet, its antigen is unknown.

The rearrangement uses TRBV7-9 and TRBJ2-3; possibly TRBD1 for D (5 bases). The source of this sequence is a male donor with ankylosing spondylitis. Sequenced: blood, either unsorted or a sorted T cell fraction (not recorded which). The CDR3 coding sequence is TGTGCCAGCAGCGTGACAGAGAATACAGATACGCAGTATTTT. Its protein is CASSVTENTDTQYF. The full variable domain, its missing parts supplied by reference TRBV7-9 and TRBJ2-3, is DTGVSQNPRHKITKRGQNVTFRCDPISEHNRLYWYRQTLGQGPEFLTYFQNEAQLEKSRLLSDRFSAERPKGSFSTLEIQRTEQGDSAMYLCASSVTENTDTQYFGPGTRLTVL.